This is a list of T cell receptor beta chains from one sample in a study of cytomegalovirus exposure and HLA in healthy donors. Profiling relied on immunoSEQ multiplex PCR, and the TCRdb table lists in-frame clones only, not all of them. The table includes over 95,000 clones, under 70% detected once. Material: PBMCs. The receptors here all came from a man between 18 and 29 years old in good health and CMV-seropositive. The CDR3 runs from the conserved cysteine through the conserved F or W. A D gene is named only where the DNA matches it firmly. The listing skips clone size in some rows; elsewhere it reads once, few, many or a size class.

j_gene: TRBJ2-3; v_gene: TRBV7-8; d_gene: .; abundance: .; CDR3aa: CASSHHTADTQYF; CDR3nt: TGTGCCAGCAGCCACCATACGGCAGATACGCAGTATTTT
j_gene: TRBJ1-1; v_gene: TRBV27; d_gene: TRBD1; abundance: .; CDR3aa: CASSPGTANTEAFF; CDR3nt: TGTGCCAGCAGCCCCGGGACAGCGAACACTGAAGCTTTCTTT
j_gene: TRBJ2-1; v_gene: TRBV5-4; d_gene: .; abundance: .; CDR3aa: CASSFVGGRNEQFF; CDR3nt: TGTGCCAGCAGCTTTGTGGGGGGTCGGAATGAGCAGTTCTTC
j_gene: TRBJ2-1; v_gene: TRBV27; d_gene: TRBD1; abundance: .; CDR3aa: CASSPTWTGGNNEQFF; CDR3nt: TGTGCCAGCAGTCCGACCTGGACAGGGGGTAACAATGAGCAGTTCTTC
j_gene: TRBJ2-3; v_gene: TRBV10-1; d_gene: .; abundance: .; CDR3aa: CASSESSRGTDTQYF; CDR3nt: TGCGCCAGCAGTGAGTCGAGTCGGGGCACAGATACGCAGTATTTT
j_gene: TRBJ2-5; v_gene: TRBV28; d_gene: TRBD2; abundance: .; CDR3aa: CASRLAGQETQYF; CDR3nt: TGTGCCAGCAGACTAGCGGGGCAAGAGACCCAGTACTTC
j_gene: TRBJ2-5; v_gene: TRBV19; d_gene: TRBD1; abundance: few; CDR3aa: CASSIQGVETQYF; CDR3nt: TGTGCCAGTAGTATTCAGGGGGTGGAGACCCAGTACTTC
j_gene: TRBJ1-5; v_gene: TRBV27; d_gene: .; abundance: .; CDR3aa: CASSFYGNQPQHF; CDR3nt: TGTGCCAGCAGTTTCTATGGCAATCAGCCCCAGCATTTT
j_gene: TRBJ1-3; v_gene: TRBV2; d_gene: .; abundance: few; CDR3aa: CASRETVNGNTIYF; CDR3nt: TGTGCCAGCAGGGAGACAGTTAATGGAAACACCATATATTTT
j_gene: TRBJ2-3; v_gene: TRBV6-1; d_gene: TRBD2; abundance: few; CDR3aa: CASSGDLLAGGTDTQYF; CDR3nt: TGTGCCAGCAGTGGAGACCTACTAGCGGGGGGGACAGATACGCAGTATTTT
j_gene: TRBJ2-5; v_gene: TRBV14; d_gene: .; abundance: .; CDR3aa: CASSQTGQSETQYF; CDR3nt: TGTGCCAGCAGCCAAACAGGGCAGTCGGAGACCCAGTACTTC
j_gene: TRBJ1-2; v_gene: TRBV6-1; d_gene: TRBD1; abundance: once; CDR3aa: CASTQPGTGVYGYTF; CDR3nt: TGTGCCAGCACCCAACCCGGGACAGGAGTCTATGGCTACACCTTC
j_gene: TRBJ1-2; v_gene: TRBV28; d_gene: TRBD1; abundance: .; CDR3aa: CASSRQGAPGYTF; CDR3nt: TGTGCCAGCAGCAGACAGGGGGCGCCCGGCTACACCTTC
j_gene: TRBJ1-5; v_gene: TRBV19; d_gene: .; abundance: .; CDR3aa: CASREQGIRGNQPQHF; CDR3nt: TGTGCCAGTAGGGAACAGGGAATTAGGGGCAATCAGCCCCAGCATTTT
j_gene: TRBJ2-5; v_gene: TRBV27; d_gene: .; abundance: .; CDR3aa: CASSSAGYYQETQYF; CDR3nt: TGTGCCAGCAGTTCCGCCGGCTACTATCAAGAGACCCAGTACTTC
j_gene: TRBJ1-1; v_gene: TRBV6-5; d_gene: .; abundance: .; CDR3aa: CASSNPSDGTEAFF; CDR3nt: TGTGCCAGCAGTAACCCGTCAGATGGCACTGAAGCTTTCTTT
j_gene: TRBJ1-2; v_gene: TRBV11-3; d_gene: .; abundance: .; CDR3aa: CASSTQGTANYGYTF; CDR3nt: TGTGCCAGCAGCACGCAGGGGACGGCTAACTATGGCTACACCTTC
j_gene: TRBJ1-1; v_gene: TRBV11-2; d_gene: TRBD1; abundance: few; CDR3aa: CASGNRGMNTEAFF; CDR3nt: TGTGCCAGCGGAAACAGGGGCATGAACACTGAAGCTTTCTTT
j_gene: TRBJ2-2; v_gene: TRBV2; d_gene: .; abundance: once; CDR3aa: CASSVAGLGTGELFF; CDR3nt: TGTGCCAGCAGTGTGGCGGGCCTGGGGACCGGGGAGCTGTTTTTT
j_gene: TRBJ1-5; v_gene: TRBV28; d_gene: .; abundance: .; CDR3aa: CASSFGGLTALSNQPQHF; CDR3nt: TGTGCCAGCAGTTTCGGGGGGTTGACAGCCCTTAGCAATCAGCCCCAGCATTTT
j_gene: TRBJ2-7; v_gene: TRBV29-1; d_gene: TRBD2; abundance: .; CDR3aa: CSASGLREGLAYEQYF; CDR3nt: TGCAGCGCCAGCGGCCTTCGGGAGGGCTTGGCCTACGAGCAGTACTTC
j_gene: TRBJ2-2; v_gene: TRBV29-1; d_gene: .; abundance: .; CDR3aa: CSVGQASTGELFF; CDR3nt: TGCAGCGTTGGTCAGGCAAGCACCGGGGAGCTGTTTTTT
j_gene: TRBJ2-7; v_gene: TRBV28; d_gene: .; abundance: once; CDR3aa: CASSPPDSYEQYF; CDR3nt: TGTGCCAGCAGTCCCCCGGACAGCTACGAGCAGTACTTC
j_gene: TRBJ1-2; v_gene: TRBV28; d_gene: .; abundance: .; CDR3aa: CASSPGSQRGYGYTF; CDR3nt: TGTGCCAGCAGCCCCGGGAGTCAAAGGGGCTATGGCTACACCTTC
j_gene: TRBJ1-2; v_gene: TRBV7-8; d_gene: TRBD1; abundance: .; CDR3aa: CASSLYGTGVNYGYTF; CDR3nt: TGTGCCAGCAGCTTATACGGGACAGGGGTCAACTATGGCTACACCTTC
j_gene: TRBJ1-6; v_gene: TRBV30; d_gene: .; abundance: few; CDR3aa: CAWVEVLSSYNSPLHF; CDR3nt: TGTGCCTGGGTTGAAGTGTTGAGCTCCTATAATTCACCCCTCCACTTT
j_gene: TRBJ2-7; v_gene: TRBV11-2; d_gene: TRBD2; abundance: .; CDR3aa: CASSRHGTSGAYEQYF; CDR3nt: TGTGCCAGCAGCCGACATGGGACTAGCGGAGCCTACGAGCAGTACTTC